This T cell receptor beta chain appears in the sequencing data of a study of cytomegalovirus exposure and HLA in healthy donors. The PCR ran on 60 Vbeta and 13 Jbeta primers. Clones were sequenced by immunoSEQ multiplex PCR, and TCRdb holds only the in-frame ones, with some missing. The listing contains approximately 100,000 clones. The clonotype was recovered from a man aged 50-60 years in good health and CMV-seronegative. Sequencing was carried out using PBMCs.

The CDR3 sequence: CATSEGDRVTSPLHF. The CDR3 coding sequence is TGTGCCACCAGCGAGGGGGACAGGGTTACTTCACCCCTCCACTTT. The chain is built from TRBV15 and TRBJ1-6; 9 bases are a match to TRBD1. The junction had 8 bases not matched to a gene; V was cut back by 5 bases and J by 9 bases. Germline values: CDR1 LNHNV, CDR2 YYDKDF (reference sequence). The CDR3 sequence is 15 residues long.